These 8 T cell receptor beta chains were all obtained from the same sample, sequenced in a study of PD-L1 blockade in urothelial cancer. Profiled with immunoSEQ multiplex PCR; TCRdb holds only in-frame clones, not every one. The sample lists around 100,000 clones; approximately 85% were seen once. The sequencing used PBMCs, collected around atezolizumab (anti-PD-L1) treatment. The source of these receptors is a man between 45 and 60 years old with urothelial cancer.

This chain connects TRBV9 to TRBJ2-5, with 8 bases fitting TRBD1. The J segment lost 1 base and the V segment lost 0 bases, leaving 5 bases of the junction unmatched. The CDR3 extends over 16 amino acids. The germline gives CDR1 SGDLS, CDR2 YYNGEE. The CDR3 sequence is CASSVEGGQVQETQYF. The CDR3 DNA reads TGTGCCAGCAGCGTAGAGGGGGGACAGGTCCAAGAGACCCAGTACTTC.

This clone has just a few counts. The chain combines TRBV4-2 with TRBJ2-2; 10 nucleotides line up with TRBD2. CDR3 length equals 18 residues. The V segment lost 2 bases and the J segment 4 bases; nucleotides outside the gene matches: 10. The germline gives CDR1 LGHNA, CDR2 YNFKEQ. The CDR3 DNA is TGTGCCAGCAGCCAAAGACTAGCGGGTAATTCGGGCACCGGGGAGCTGTTTTTT. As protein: CASSQRLAGNSGTGELFF.

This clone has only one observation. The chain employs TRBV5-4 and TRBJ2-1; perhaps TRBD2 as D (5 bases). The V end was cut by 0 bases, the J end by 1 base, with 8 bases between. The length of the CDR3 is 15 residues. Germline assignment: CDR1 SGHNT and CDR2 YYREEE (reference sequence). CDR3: CASSLGTSSYNEQFF. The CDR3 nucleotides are TGTGCCAGCAGCTTGGGAACTAGTTCCTACAATGAGCAGTTCTTC.

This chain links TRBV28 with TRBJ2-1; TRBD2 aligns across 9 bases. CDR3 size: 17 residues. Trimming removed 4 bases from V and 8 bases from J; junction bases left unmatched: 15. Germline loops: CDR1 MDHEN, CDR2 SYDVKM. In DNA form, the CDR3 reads TGTGCCAGCAGTTCTACAGGGGAAGCGGGAGGTTGGGATGAGCAGTTCTTC. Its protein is CASSSTGEAGGWDEQFF. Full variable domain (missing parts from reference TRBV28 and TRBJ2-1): DVKVTQSSRYLVKRTGEKVFLECVQDMDHENMFWYRQDPGLGLRLIYFSYDVKMKEKGDIPEGYSVSREKKERFSLILESASTNQTSMYLCASSSTGEAGGWDEQFFGPGTRLTVL.

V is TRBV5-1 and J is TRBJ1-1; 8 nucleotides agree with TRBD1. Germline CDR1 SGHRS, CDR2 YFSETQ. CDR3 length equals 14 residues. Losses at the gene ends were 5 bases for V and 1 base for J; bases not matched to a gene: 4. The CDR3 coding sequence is TGCGCCAGCAGATCAGGGGGCCAGAACACTGAAGCTTTCTTT. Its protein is CASRSGGQNTEAFF.

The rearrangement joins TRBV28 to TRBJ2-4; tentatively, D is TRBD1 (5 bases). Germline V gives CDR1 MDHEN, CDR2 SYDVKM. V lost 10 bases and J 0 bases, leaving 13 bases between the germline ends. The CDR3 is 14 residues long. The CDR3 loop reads CATVDSLAKNIQYF. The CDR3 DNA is TGTGCCACCGTAGACAGTCTAGCCAAAAACATTCAGTACTTC. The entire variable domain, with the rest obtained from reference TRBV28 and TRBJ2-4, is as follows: DVKVTQSSRYLVKRTGEKVFLECVQDMDHENMFWYRQDPGLGLRLIYFSYDVKMKEKGDIPEGYSVSREKKERFSLILESASTNQTSMYLCATVDSLAKNIQYFGAGTRLSVL.

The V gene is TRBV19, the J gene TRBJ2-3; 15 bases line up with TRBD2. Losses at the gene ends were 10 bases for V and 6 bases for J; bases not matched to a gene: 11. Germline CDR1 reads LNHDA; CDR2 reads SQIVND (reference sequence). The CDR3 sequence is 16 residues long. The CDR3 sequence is CAIKGSGTSGRDTQYF. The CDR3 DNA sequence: TGTGCCATCAAAGGCTCCGGGACTAGCGGGAGGGATACGCAGTATTTT.

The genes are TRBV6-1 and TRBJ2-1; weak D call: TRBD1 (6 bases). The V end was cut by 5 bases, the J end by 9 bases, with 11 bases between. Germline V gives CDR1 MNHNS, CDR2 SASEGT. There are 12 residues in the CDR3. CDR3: CASSSLQGEQFF. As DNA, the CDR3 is TGTGCCAGCAGTTCACTACAGGGTGAGCAGTTCTTC.